Each of the 16 T cell receptor beta chains below was sequenced from the same sample in a study of cytomegalovirus exposure and HLA in healthy donors. The PCR contained 60 Vbeta and 13 Jbeta primers. TCRdb's table, derived via immunoSEQ multiplex PCR, lists solely in-frame clones and lacks some. The sample holds roughly 130,000 clones, less than 85% seen once. Specimen: PBMCs. The receptor set was obtained from a woman in her thirties or forties in good health and CMV-seropositive.

The rearrangement uses TRBV9 and TRBJ2-1, with D possibly matching TRBD2 (5 bases). Germline CDR1 is SGDLS and CDR2 is YYNGEE. With 0 bases removed from V and 2 bases from J, the gap between germline ends came to 15 bases. There are 17 residues in the CDR3. The CDR3: CASSVGTLSQAYNEQFF. CDR3 nucleotides: TGTGCCAGCAGCGTAGGGACTCTGAGTCAGGCCTACAATGAGCAGTTCTTC.

The chain is built from TRBV5-4 and TRBJ2-1; TRBD2 matches at 7 bases. CDR1 is SGHNT and CDR2 is YYREEE in the germline V gene (reference sequence). Unmatched junction bases numbered 15, after V lost 4 bases and J lost 8 bases. This CDR3 contains 16 residues. The CDR3 DNA reads as TGTGCCAGCAGCCCCGCCCAGGGAGGGAGGACACATGAGCAGTTCTTC. Residues: CASSPAQGGRTHEQFF.

The genes are TRBV5-4 and TRBJ2-1; 8 positions agree with TRBD1. The junction had 3 bases not matched to a gene; V was cut back by 3 bases and J by 7 bases. This CDR3 is 13 amino acids long. Germline loops: CDR1 SGHNT, CDR2 YYREEE (reference sequence). CDR3 bases: TGTGCCAGCAGCTCGGACAGGGTTAATGAGCAGTTCTTC. The encoded protein is CASSSDRVNEQFF.

The gene calls are TRBV4-3 and TRBJ2-1; TRBD2 might be the D (6 bases). V gave up 0 bases and J gave up 0 bases, with 9 bases separating them. The CDR3 loop spans 16 amino acids. The V gene's germline CDR1 is LGHNA and CDR2 YSLEER. CDR3: CASSQDQGGSYNEQFF. CDR3 bases: TGCGCCAGCAGCCAAGATCAGGGAGGCTCCTACAATGAGCAGTTCTTC.

This clone appeared once. The chain couples TRBV6-5 to TRBJ2-1; 7 nucleotides agree with TRBD2. J gave up 6 bases and V 1 base, and 6 bases lay outside the gene matches. CDR1 is MNHEY, CDR2 SVGAGI, per germline. The CDR3 runs 15 residues. The CDR3 spells CASSYWGGQGNEQFF. CDR3 DNA: TGTGCCAGCAGTTACTGGGGGGGTCAGGGCAATGAGCAGTTCTTC.

This clone was counted between two and nine times. The chain links TRBV29-1 to TRBJ2-3; possibly TRBD2 for D (6 bases). CDR3 length equals 14 residues. Germline CDR1 reads SQVTM; CDR2 reads ANQGSEA. The V and J ends lost 5 bases and 3 bases respectively, with 15 bases between them. The CDR3 DNA sequence: TGCAGCGTTCCGCTTATGGGGAGGACAGATACGCAGTATTTT. Amino acids: CSVPLMGRTDTQYF.

This clone was recorded only once. The V gene is TRBV9, the J gene TRBJ2-5, with 8 bases aligning to TRBD1. This CDR3 spans 16 amino acids. The germline gives CDR1 SGDLS, CDR2 YYNGEE. Losses at the gene ends were 3 bases for V and 3 bases for J; bases not matched to a gene: 10. The DNA of the CDR3 is TGTGCCAGCAGCGCAGGTCCCCGGGGACAGGAAGAGACCCAGTACTTC. It translates to CASSAGPRGQEETQYF.

This clone was detected many times. The genes are TRBV4-2 and TRBJ2-1; 13 nucleotides agree with TRBD2. CDR1 is LGHNA, CDR2 YNFKEQ, per germline. J lost 0 bases, V lost 1 base, and 3 bases had no gene match. This CDR3 is built from 18 residues. CDR3 loop: CASSQGTSGSVSYNEQFF. CDR3 in DNA: TGTGCCAGCAGCCAAGGGACTAGCGGGAGCGTCTCCTACAATGAGCAGTTCTTC.

CDR3 in DNA: TGTGCCAGCAGTCCTCGGACTGAAGTAGAGACCCAGTACTTC. As protein: CASSPRTEVETQYF. The rearrangement links TRBV27 to TRBJ2-5; TRBD2 is a possible D gene (5 bases). Trimming shortened V by 5 bases and J by 4 bases, and 14 bases separated the two germline ends. Germline V gene sequence: CDR1 MNHEY, CDR2 SMNVEV (reference sequence). CDR3 length: 14 amino acids.

The chain is built from TRBV6-6 and TRBJ2-7; D is perhaps TRBD1 (5 bases). The V end was cut by 6 bases, the J end by 0 bases, with 9 bases between. Germline V gene lookup returns CDR1 MNHNY and CDR2 SVGAGI (reference sequence). The CDR3 is 13 amino acids. CDR3 sequence (DNA): TGTGCCAGCAGGGACATAACCTCCTACGAGCAGTACTTC. It codes for CASRDITSYEQYF.

On this clone: The same CDR3 also results from other DNA sequences found in this sample. CDR3 sequence: CASTGTNYGYTF. CDR3 bases: TGTGCCAGTACAGGGACAAACTATGGCTACACCTTC. This chain joins TRBV19 and TRBJ1-2; D is possibly TRBD1 (6 bases). The germline gives CDR1 LNHDA, CDR2 SQIVND (reference sequence). There are 12 residues in the CDR3. V was trimmed by 7 bases and J by 2 bases, leaving 8 bases between them.

The V gene is TRBV28, the J gene TRBJ2-1, with 9 bases aligning to TRBD2. Germline-derived CDR1 and CDR2 are MDHEN and SYDVKM. Trimming at V came to 5 bases and at J to 14 bases, leaving 7 bases not matched to a gene. The CDR3 has 12 residues. The CDR3 region has the DNA TGTGCCAGCAGTCTCGCGGGGGGGCATGAGTTCTTC. Residues: CASSLAGGHEFF. Full variable domain (missing parts from reference TRBV28 and TRBJ2-1): DVKVTQSSRYLVKRTGEKVFLECVQDMDHENMFWYRQDPGLGLRLIYFSYDVKMKEKGDIPEGYSVSREKKERFSLILESASTNQTSMYLCASSLAGGHEFFGPGTRLTVL.

The chain carries TRBV19 and TRBJ2-7; D not resolved. Germline assignment: CDR1 LNHDA and CDR2 SQIVND (reference sequence). The CDR3 is made up of 12 amino acids. Trimming left V 5 bases short and J 5 bases short, with 10 bases between. This chain's CDR3 is CASSARTDEQYF. Written as DNA, the CDR3 is TGTGCCAGTAGTGCTCGCACGGACGAGCAGTACTTC.

This clone has only a few counts. This sequence joins TRBV7-2 and TRBJ1-4; 7 bases agree with TRBD1. There are 15 residues in the CDR3. CDR1 is SGHTA and CDR2 is FQGNSA in the germline V gene. The ends lost 4 bases at V and 4 bases at J; junction bases unmatched: 6. The CDR3 DNA sequence: TGTGCCAGCAGCTCCGGGACAGCCTATAATGAAAAACTGTTTTTT. Translation: CASSSGTAYNEKLFF.

V gene TRBV30 combines with J gene TRBJ1-1; the D is unclear. V gave up 4 bases and J gave up 3 bases, with 9 bases separating them. Germline V gene lookup returns CDR1 GTSNPN and CDR2 SVGIG (reference sequence). The CDR3 loop spans 12 amino acids. The CDR3 coding sequence is TGTGCCTGGAACCAACGGGACACTGAAGCTTTCTTT. It yields the protein CAWNQRDTEAFF.

The J gene is TRBJ2-6, the V gene TRBV23-1, with 7 nucleotides matching TRBD1. TRBV23-1 is an ORF, and what it does is uncertain. With V trimmed by 2 bases and J by 2 bases, 9 bases remained unmatched. This CDR3 has 18 amino acids. The CDR3 DNA is TGCGCCAGCAGTCAAGAAACCCTACAGGGGCCTGGGGCCAACGTCCTGACTTTC. Its protein product is CASSQETLQGPGANVLTF.